The present T cell receptor beta chain was sequenced within a study of control samples from healthy donors and cancer patients. V shed 6 bases and J 3 bases; nucleotides not matched to a gene: 11. The CDR3 contains 16 residues. Germline loops: CDR1 MDHEN, CDR2 SYDVKM. This table comes from immunoSEQ multiplex PCR, and its TCRdb copy is limited to in-frame clones, with some not included. Here the sample spans about 140,000 clones, 92% being singletons. This receptor was taken from a man aged 30 to 45 in good health. This chain uses TRBV28 with TRBJ1-5; 7 bases fit TRBD1. Sequenced sample: blood. The CDR3 nucleotides read TGTGCCAGCAGCAAATCACAGGGGAGCATCAATCAGCCCCAGCATTTT. It yields the protein CASSKSQGSINQPQHF.